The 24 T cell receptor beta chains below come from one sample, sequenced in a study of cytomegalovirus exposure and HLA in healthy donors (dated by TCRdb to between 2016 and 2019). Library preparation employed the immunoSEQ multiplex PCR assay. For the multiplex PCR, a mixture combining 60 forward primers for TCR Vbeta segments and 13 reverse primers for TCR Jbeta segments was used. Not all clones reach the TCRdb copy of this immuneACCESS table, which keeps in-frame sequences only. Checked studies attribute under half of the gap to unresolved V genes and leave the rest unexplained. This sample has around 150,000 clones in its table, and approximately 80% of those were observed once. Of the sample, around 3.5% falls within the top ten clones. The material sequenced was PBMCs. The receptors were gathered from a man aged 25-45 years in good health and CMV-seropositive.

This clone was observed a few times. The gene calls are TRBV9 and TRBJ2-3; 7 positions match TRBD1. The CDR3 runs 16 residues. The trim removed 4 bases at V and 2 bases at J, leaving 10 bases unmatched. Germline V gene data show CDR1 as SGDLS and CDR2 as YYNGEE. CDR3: CASSPWDSRLTDTQYF. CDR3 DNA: TGTGCCAGCAGCCCTTGGGACAGTCGACTCACAGATACGCAGTATTTT.

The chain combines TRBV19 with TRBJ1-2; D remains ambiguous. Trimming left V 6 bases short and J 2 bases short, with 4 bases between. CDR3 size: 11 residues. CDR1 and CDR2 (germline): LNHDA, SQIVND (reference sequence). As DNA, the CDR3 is TGTGCCAGTAGGGCCAACTATGGCTACACCTTC. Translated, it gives CASRANYGYTF.

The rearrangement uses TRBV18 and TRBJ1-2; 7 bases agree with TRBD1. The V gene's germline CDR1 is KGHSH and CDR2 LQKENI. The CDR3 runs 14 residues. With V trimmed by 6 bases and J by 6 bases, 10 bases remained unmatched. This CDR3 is CASSQLDRVDGYTF. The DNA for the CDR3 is TGTGCCAGCTCGCAACTTGACAGGGTCGATGGCTACACCTTC.

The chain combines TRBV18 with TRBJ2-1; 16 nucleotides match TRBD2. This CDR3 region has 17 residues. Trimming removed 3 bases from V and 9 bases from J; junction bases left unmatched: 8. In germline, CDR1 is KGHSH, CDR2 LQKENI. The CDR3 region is CASSPGTSGGAGGEQFF. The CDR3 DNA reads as TGTGCCAGCTCACCTGGGACTAGCGGGGGGGCCGGAGGTGAGCAGTTCTTC.

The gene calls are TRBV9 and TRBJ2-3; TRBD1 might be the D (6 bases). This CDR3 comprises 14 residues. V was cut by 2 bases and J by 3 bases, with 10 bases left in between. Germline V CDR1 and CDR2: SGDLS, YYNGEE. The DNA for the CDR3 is TGTGCCAGCAGCGTTGGGACAAGGACAGATACGCAGTATTTT. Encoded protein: CASSVGTRTDTQYF.

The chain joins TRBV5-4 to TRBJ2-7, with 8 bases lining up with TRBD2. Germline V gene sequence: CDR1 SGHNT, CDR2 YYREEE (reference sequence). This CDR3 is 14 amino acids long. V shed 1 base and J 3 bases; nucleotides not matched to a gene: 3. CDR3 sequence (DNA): TGTGCCAGCAGCTTGCGGGGGGGACTCTACGAGCAGTACTTC. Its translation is CASSLRGGLYEQYF.

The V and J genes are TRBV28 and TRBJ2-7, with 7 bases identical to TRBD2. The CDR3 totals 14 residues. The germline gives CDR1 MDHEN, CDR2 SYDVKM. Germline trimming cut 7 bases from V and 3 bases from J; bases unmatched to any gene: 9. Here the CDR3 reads CASTPPGGGYEQYF. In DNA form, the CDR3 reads TGTGCCAGCACCCCCCCGGGGGGAGGCTACGAGCAGTACTTC.

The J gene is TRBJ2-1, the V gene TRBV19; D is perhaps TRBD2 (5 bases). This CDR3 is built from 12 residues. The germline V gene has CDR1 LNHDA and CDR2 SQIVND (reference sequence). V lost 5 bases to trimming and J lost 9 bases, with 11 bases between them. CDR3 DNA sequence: TGTGCCAGTAGTCCTGTGGCGGGTGAGCAGTTCTTC. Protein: CASSPVAGEQFF.

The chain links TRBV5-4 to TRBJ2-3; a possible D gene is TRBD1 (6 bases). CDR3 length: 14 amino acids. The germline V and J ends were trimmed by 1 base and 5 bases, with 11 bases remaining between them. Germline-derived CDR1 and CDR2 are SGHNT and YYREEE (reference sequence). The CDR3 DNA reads TGTGCCAGCAGCTTGTTAGGGGGAGAAGATACGCAGTATTTT. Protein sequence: CASSLLGGEDTQYF.

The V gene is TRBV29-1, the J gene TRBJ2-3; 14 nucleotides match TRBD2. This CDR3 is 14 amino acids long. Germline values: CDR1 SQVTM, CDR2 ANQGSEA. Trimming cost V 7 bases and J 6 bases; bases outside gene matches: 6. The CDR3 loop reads CSADGTSGSDTQYF. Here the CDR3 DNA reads TGCAGCGCCGATGGGACTAGCGGGAGCGATACGCAGTATTTT.

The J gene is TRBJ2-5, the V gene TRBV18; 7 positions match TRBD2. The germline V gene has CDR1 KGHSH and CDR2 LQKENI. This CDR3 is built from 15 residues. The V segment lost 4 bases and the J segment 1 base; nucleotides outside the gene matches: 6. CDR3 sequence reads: CASSLRRGVQETQYF. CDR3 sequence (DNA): TGTGCCAGCTCACTCAGACGGGGGGTCCAAGAGACCCAGTACTTC.

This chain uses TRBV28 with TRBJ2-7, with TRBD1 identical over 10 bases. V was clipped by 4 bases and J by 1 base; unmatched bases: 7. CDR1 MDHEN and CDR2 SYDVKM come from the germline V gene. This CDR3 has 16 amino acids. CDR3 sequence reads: CASSSPGQGFSYEQYF. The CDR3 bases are TGTGCCAGCAGTTCCCCGGGACAGGGGTTTTCCTACGAGCAGTACTTC.

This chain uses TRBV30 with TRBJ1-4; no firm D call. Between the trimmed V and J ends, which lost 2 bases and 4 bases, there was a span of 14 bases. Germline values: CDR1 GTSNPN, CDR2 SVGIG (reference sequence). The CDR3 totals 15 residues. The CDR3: CAWSLPGVINEKLFF. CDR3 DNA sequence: TGTGCCTGGAGTCTTCCCGGGGTTATTAATGAAAAACTGTTTTTT.

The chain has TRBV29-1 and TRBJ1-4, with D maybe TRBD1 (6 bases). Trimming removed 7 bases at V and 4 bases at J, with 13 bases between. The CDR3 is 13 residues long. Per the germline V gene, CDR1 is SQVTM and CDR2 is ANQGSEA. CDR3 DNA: TGCAGCGCTGCGGGGGGACATAATGAAAAACTGTTTTTT. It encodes CSAAGGHNEKLFF. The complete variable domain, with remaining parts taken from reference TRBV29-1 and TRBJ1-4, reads SAVISQKPSRDICQRGTSLTIQCQVDSQVTMMFWYRQQPGQSLTLIATANQGSEATYESGFVIDKFPISRPNLTFSTLTVSNMSPEDSSIYLCSAAGGHNEKLFFGSGTQLSVL.

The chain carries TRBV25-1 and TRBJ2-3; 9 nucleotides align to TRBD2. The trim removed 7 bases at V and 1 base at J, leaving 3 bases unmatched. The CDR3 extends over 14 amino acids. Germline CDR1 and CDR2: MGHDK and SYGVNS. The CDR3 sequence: CASKVAGGTDTQYF. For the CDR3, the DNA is TGTGCCAGCAAGGTAGCGGGAGGCACAGATACGCAGTATTTT.

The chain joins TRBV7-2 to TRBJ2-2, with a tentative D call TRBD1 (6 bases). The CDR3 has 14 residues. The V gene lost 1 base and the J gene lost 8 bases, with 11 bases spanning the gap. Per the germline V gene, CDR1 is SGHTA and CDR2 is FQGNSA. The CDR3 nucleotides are TGTGCCAGCAGCTTAGACAGGGTCCAAGGGGAGCTGTTTTTT. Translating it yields CASSLDRVQGELFF.

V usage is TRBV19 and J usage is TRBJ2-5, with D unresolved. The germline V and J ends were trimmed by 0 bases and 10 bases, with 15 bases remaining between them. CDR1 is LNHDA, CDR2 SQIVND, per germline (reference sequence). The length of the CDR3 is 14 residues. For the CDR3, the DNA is TGTGCCAGTAGTATAGATCTAGGCAGCCCCGTCCAGTACTTC. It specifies CASSIDLGSPVQYF.

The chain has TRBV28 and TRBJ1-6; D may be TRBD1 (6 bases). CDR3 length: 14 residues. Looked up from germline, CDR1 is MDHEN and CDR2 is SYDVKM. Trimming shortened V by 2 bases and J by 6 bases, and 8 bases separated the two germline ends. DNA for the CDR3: TGTGCCAGCAGTTTAGGACAGCGTAATTCACCCCTCCACTTT. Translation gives CASSLGQRNSPLHF.

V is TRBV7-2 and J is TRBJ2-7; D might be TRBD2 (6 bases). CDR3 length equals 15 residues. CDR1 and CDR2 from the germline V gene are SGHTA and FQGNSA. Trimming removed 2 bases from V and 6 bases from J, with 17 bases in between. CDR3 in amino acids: CASSLLGGRLFEQYF. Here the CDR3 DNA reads TGTGCCAGCAGCTTATTGGGGGGTCGTTTGTTCGAGCAGTACTTC.

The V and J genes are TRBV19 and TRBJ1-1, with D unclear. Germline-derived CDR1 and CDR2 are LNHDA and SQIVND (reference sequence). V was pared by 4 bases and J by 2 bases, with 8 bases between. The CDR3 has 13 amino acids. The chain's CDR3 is CASSTHTNTEAFF. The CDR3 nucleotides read TGTGCCAGTAGTACTCACACAAACACTGAAGCTTTCTTT.

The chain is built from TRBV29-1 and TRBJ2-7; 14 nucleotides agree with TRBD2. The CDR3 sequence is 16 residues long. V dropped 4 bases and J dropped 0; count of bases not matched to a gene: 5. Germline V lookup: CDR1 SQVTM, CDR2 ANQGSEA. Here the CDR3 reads CSVGRLAGGPSYEQYF. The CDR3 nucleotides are TGCAGCGTTGGTCGACTAGCGGGGGGGCCCTCCTACGAGCAGTACTTC.

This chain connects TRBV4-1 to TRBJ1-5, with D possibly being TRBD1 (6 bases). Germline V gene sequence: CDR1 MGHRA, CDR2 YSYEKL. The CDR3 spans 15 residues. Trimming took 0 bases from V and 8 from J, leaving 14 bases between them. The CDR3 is CASSQDAQGWKPQHF. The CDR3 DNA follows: TGCGCCAGCAGCCAAGATGCCCAGGGGTGGAAGCCCCAGCATTTT.

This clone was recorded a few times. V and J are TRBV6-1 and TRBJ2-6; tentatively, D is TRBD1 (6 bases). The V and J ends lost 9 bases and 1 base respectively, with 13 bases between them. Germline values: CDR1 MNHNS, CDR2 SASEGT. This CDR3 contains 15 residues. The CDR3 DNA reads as TGTGCCAGTAGCCGACAGGTATCTGGGGCCAACGTCCTGACTTTC. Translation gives CASSRQVSGANVLTF.

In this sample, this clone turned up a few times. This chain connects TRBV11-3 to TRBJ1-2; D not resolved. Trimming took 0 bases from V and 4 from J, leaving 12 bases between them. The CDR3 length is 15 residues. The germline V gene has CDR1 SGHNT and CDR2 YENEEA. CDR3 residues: CASSLDKELCYGYTF. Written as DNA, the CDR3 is TGTGCCAGCAGCTTAGATAAGGAGCTTTGCTATGGCTACACCTTC. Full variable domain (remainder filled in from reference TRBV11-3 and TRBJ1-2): EAGVVQSPRYKIIEKKQPVAFWCNPISGHNTLYWYLQNLGQGPELLIRYENEEAVDDSQLPKDRFSAERLKGVDSTLKIQPAELGDSAVYLCASSLDKELCYGYTFGSGTRLTVV.